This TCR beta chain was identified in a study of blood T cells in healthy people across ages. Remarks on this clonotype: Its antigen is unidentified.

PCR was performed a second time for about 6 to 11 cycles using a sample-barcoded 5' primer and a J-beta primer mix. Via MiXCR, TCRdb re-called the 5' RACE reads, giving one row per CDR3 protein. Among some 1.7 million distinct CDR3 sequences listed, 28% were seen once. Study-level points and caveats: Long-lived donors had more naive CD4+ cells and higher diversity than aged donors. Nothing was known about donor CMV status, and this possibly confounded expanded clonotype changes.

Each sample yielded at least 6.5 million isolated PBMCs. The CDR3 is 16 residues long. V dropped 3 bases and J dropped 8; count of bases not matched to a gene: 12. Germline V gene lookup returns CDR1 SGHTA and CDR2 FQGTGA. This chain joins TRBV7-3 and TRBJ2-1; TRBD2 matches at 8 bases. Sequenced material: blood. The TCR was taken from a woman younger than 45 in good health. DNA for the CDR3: TGTGCCAGCAGCTTCCCCGAGGGCGGGGGGATCGATGAGCAGTTCTTC. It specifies CASSFPEGGGIDEQFF. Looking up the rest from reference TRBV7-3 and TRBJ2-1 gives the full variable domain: GAGVSQTPSNKVTEKGKYVELRCDPISGHTALYWYRQSLGQGPEFLIYFQGTGAADDSGLPNDRFFAVRPEGSVSTLKIQRTERGDSAVYLCASSFPEGGGIDEQFFGPGTRLTVL.